This is a list of T cell receptor beta chains from one sample in a study of T cell repertoires in cytomegalovirus infection. One entry per CDR3 protein, called by TCRdb with MiXCR from the reads. The sample has roughly 640,000 distinct CDR3 sequences; less than 25% are singletons. The material sequenced was CD8+ T cells from PBMCs. The receptors shown here come from a human donor in good health (CMV status not recorded). Some clones in this sample may be carry-over from other donors' samples. Each CDR3 is given with its conserved first and last residue. The D gene is left open where the match is weak. Only some rows state a clone size, as once, few, many or a class for expanded clones.

size	V	D	J	CDR3	DNA
-	TRBV7-4	-	TRBJ2-5	CASSLVGQGEIQYF	TGTGCCAGCAGCTTAGTCGGCCAGGGAGAGATCCAGTACTTC
few	TRBV6-2/TRBV6-3	-	TRBJ1-1	CASSGGREVEAFF	TGTGCCAGCAGTGGGGGACGGGAAGTTGAAGCTTTCTTT
-	TRBV14	TRBD1	TRBJ2-5	CASSLLSGTGDETQYF	TGTGCCAGCAGCTTACTCTCCGGGACAGGGGACGAGACCCAGTACTTC
few	TRBV25-1	-	TRBJ2-7	CASSEYLSRQGGNEQYF	TGTGCCAGCAGTGAATATCTCTCTAGGCAGGGAGGCAACGAGCAGTACTTC
once	TRBV18	-	TRBJ1-1	CTSSLGNTEAFF	TGTACCAGCTCACTCGGGAACACTGAAGCTTTCTTT
-	TRBV4-3	-	TRBJ2-1	CASSQVGGAEQFF	TGCGCCAGCAGCCAAGTGGGAGGTGCTGAGCAGTTCTTC
many	TRBV7-6	TRBD2	TRBJ2-1	CASRRGLAGQYNEQFF	TGTGCCAGCAGACGAGGACTAGCGGGGCAGTACAATGAGCAGTTCTTC
few	TRBV6-1	-	TRBJ1-2	CASSEDFTRRDYGYTF	TGTGCCAGCAGTGAAGATTTCACGCGGCGGGACTATGGCTACACCTTC
many	TRBV7-9	-	TRBJ2-1	CASAHGDNEQFF	TGTGCCAGCGCCCACGGCGACAATGAGCAGTTCTTC
-	TRBV15	TRBD1	TRBJ2-2	CATGQGARTGELFF	TGTGCCACCGGACAGGGGGCGCGGACCGGGGAGCTGTTTTTT
-	TRBV3-1	-	TRBJ2-2	CASSQGRRQSDTGELFF	TGTGCCAGCAGCCAAGGGAGACGGCAGAGCGACACCGGGGAGCTGTTTTTT
few	TRBV5-5	-	TRBJ2-2	CASSLATGYTGELFF	TGTGCCAGCAGCTTGGCGACAGGTTACACCGGGGAGCTGTTTTTT
many	TRBV7-6	TRBD1	TRBJ2-1	CASTSRGQGANEQFF	TGTGCCAGCACCTCCCGAGGACAGGGAGCAAATGAGCAGTTCTTC
-	TRBV11-2	-	TRBJ1-2	CASSAPSLYGYTF	TGTGCCAGCAGCGCCCCCAGTTTATATGGCTACACCTTC
-	TRBV4-3	-	TRBJ1-5	CASSQDWPPRGNQPQHF	TGCGCCAGCAGCCAAGACTGGCCCCCGAGGGGCAATCAGCCCCAGCATTTT
-	TRBV29-1	-	TRBJ2-7	CSVVVGLEQYF	TGCAGCGTTGTCGTCGGGCTTGAGCAGTACTTC
few	TRBV6-2/TRBV6-3	TRBD1	TRBJ1-5	CASSYHRTGALNQPQHF	TGTGCCAGCAGTTACCACAGGACAGGGGCCCTTAATCAGCCCCAGCATTTT
-	TRBV27	-	TRBJ2-1	CASSPWGVNEQFF	TGTGCCAGCAGCCCCTGGGGGGTCAATGAGCAGTTCTTC
few	TRBV29-1	-	TRBJ2-1	CSVEQVKVLNEQFF	TGCAGCGTTGAACAGGTCAAGGTGCTCAATGAGCAGTTCTTC
-	TRBV5-1	TRBD1	TRBJ1-5	CASSPTGNNQPQHF	TGCGCCAGCAGCCCGACAGGGAATAATCAGCCCCAGCATTTT
-	TRBV6-2/TRBV6-3	TRBD1	TRBJ2-1	CVSSTPLRDRVPPDNEQFF	TGTGTCAGCAGTACGCCACTCCGGGACAGGGTCCCTCCGGACAATGAGCAGTTCTTC
-	TRBV7-9	-	TRBJ1-2	CASKGEIGYRYTF	TGTGCCAGCAAGGGCGAAATAGGATATCGCTACACCTTC
few	TRBV29-1	-	TRBJ1-1	CSPFHTEAFF	TGCAGCCCCTTCCACACTGAAGCTTTCTTT
-	TRBV7-9	-	TRBJ1-2	CASSFSLDGSGYTF	TGTGCCAGCAGCTTCAGTCTGGACGGGAGTGGCTACACCTTC
many	TRBV12-3/TRBV12-4	-	TRBJ2-3	CASRRGDTQYF	TGTGCCAGCAGACGCGGGGACACGCAGTATTTT
few	TRBV6-6	TRBD1	TRBJ1-1	CASSYVTGGEAFF	TGTGCCAGCAGTTACGTGACAGGGGGGGAAGCTTTCTTT
-	TRBV29-1	TRBD1	TRBJ1-2	CSVEEVWGTGDGYTF	TGCAGCGTTGAAGAGGTTTGGGGGACAGGGGATGGCTACACCTTC
-	TRBV2	-	TRBJ2-1	CASNPGDNEQFF	TGTGCCAGCAACCCGGGGGACAATGAGCAGTTCTTC
-	TRBV10-3	-	TRBJ2-3	CAISAPAVALADTQYF	TGTGCCATCAGTGCGCCGGCTGTAGCTTTGGCAGATACGCAGTATTTT
few	TRBV29-1	TRBD1	TRBJ1-1	CSVGYQGGTEAFF	TGCAGCGTTGGGTATCAGGGGGGCACTGAAGCTTTCTTT
-	TRBV2	-	TRBJ1-2	CASSDRAPTNYGYTF	TGTGCCAGCAGTGACCGGGCCCCCACGAACTATGGCTACACCTTC
many	TRBV6-5	-	TRBJ2-7	CASSYGRGYEQYF	TGTGCCAGCAGTTACGGGCGGGGCTACGAGCAGTACTTC
-	TRBV6-2/TRBV6-3	-	TRBJ2-3	CASSPGTHTQYF	TGTGCCAGCAGCCCCGGGACCCACACGCAGTATTTT
-	TRBV6-2/TRBV6-3	-	TRBJ1-4	CASSYPKVINEKLFF	TGTGCCAGCAGTTACCCAAAGGTCATTAATGAAAAACTGTTTTTT
many	TRBV27	-	TRBJ1-2	CASSLNNYGYTF	TGTGCCAGCAGTTTGAACAACTATGGCTACACCTTC
-	TRBV27	-	TRBJ2-3	CASSLDWTFRDTQYF	TGTGCCAGCAGTTTGGACTGGACTTTCAGAGATACGCAGTATTTT
few	TRBV14	TRBD2	TRBJ2-7	CASSQLTAGYEQYF	TGTGCCAGCAGCCAGCTGACAGCGGGGTACGAGCAGTACTTC
few	TRBV7-2	-	TRBJ1-5	CASSFFGQPQHF	TGTGCCAGCAGCTTTTTTGGTCAGCCCCAGCATTTT
many	TRBV24-1	-	TRBJ2-1	CATSEKGPYNEQFF	TGTGCCACCAGTGAGAAGGGGCCCTACAATGAGCAGTTCTTC
few	TRBV10-2	TRBD1	TRBJ1-2	CASQGQGGMYYTF	TGCGCCAGCCAGGGACAGGGGGGAATGTACTACACCTTC
once	TRBV29-1	-	TRBJ2-3	CSVEEGGHGADTQYF	TGCAGCGTTGAAGAAGGGGGACATGGGGCAGATACGCAGTATTTT
many	TRBV12-3/TRBV12-4	-	TRBJ1-2	CASSPHRFGGDGYTF	TGTGCCAGCAGTCCTCACAGGTTCGGGGGGGATGGCTACACCTTC
-	TRBV7-9	TRBD1	TRBJ2-1	CASSGQGINEQFF	TGTGCCAGCAGCGGACAGGGTATCAATGAGCAGTTCTTC
-	TRBV29-1	-	TRBJ2-7	CSVEDQSTSYEQYF	TGCAGCGTTGAAGATCAGAGTACGTCCTACGAGCAGTACTTC
few	TRBV4-1	TRBD2	TRBJ2-7	CASSQDWAGGNYEQYF	TGCGCCAGCAGCCAAGATTGGGCGGGGGGGAACTACGAGCAGTACTTC
-	TRBV7-3	-	TRBJ2-5	CAATATQYF	TGTGCCGCTACAGCAACCCAGTACTTC
-	TRBV9	-	TRBJ1-3	CASSVEAETYSGNTIYF	TGTGCCAGCAGCGTAGAGGCTGAAACTTACTCTGGAAACACCATATATTTT
few	TRBV29-1	-	TRBJ2-1	CSVEEGGAYNEQFF	TGCAGCGTTGAAGAAGGGGGGGCCTACAATGAGCAGTTCTTC
many	TRBV7-8	-	TRBJ2-2	CASSLSRSYTGELFF	TGTGCCAGCAGCTTAAGCAGGTCCTACACCGGGGAGCTGTTTTTT
-	TRBV20-1	TRBD1	TRBJ1-1	CSAGRTGSNTEAFF	TGCAGTGCGGGACGGACAGGTTCCAACACTGAAGCTTTCTTT
-	TRBV19	-	TRBJ2-3	CASKEAGAGTDTQYF	TGTGCCAGTAAAGAGGCGGGGGCAGGCACAGATACGCAGTATTTT
-	TRBV7-9	-	TRBJ2-7	CASSPMGPEQYF	TGTGCCAGCAGCCCCATGGGCCCCGAGCAGTACTTC
many	TRBV5-4	-	TRBJ1-1	CASSLDGPEAFF	TGTGCCAGCAGCTTGGATGGACCTGAAGCTTTCTTT
-	TRBV10-3	TRBD1	TRBJ1-1	CAISDPGQVTLNTEAFF	TGTGCCATCAGTGACCCCGGACAGGTCACTCTGAACACTGAAGCTTTCTTT